This T cell receptor (beta chain) was obtained from a study of cytomegalovirus exposure and HLA in healthy donors. With 60 Vbeta and 13 Jbeta primers, the PCR was carried out. Profiling relied on immunoSEQ multiplex PCR, and the TCRdb table lists in-frame clones only, not all of them. Here the sample spans tens of thousands of clones, around three quarters being singletons. The receptor was isolated from a male donor in good health and CMV-seronegative. Sample: PBMCs.

This CDR3 reads CAWNPDRTNYGYTF. The CDR3 coding sequence is TGTGCCTGGAATCCGGACAGAACTAACTATGGCTACACCTTC. The chain couples TRBV30 to TRBJ1-2; perhaps TRBD1 as D (6 bases). This CDR3 spans 14 amino acids. V lost 4 bases and J lost 0, with 12 bases in between. Germline CDR1 GTSNPN, CDR2 SVGIG (reference sequence).